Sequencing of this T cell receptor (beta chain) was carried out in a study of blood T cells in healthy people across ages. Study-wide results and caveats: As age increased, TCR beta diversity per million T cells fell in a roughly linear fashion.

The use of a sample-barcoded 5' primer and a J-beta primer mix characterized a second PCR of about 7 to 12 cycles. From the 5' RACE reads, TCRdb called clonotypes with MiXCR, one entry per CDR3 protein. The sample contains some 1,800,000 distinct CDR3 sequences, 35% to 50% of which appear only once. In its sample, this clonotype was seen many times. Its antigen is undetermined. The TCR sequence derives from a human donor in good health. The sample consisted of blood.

The CDR3 spells CASSWGQGSSYEQYF. The CDR3 DNA reads as TGTGCCAGCAGTTGGGGACAAGGGTCCTCCTACGAGCAGTACTTC. This sequence joins TRBV7-8 and TRBJ2-7, with D possibly matching TRBD1 (6 bases). V shed 6 bases and J shed 0 bases, with 15 bases lying between them. CDR1 is SGHVS, CDR2 FQNEAQ, per germline. The CDR3 loop spans 15 amino acids.